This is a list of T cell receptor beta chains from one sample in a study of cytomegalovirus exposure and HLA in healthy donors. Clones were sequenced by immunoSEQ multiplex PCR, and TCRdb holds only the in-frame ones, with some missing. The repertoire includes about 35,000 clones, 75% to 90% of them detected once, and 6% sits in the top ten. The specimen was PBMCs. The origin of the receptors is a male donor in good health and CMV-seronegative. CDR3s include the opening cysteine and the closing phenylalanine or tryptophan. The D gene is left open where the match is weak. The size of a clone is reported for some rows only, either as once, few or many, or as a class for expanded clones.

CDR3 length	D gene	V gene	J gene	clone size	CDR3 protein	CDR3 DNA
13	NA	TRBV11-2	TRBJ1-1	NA	CASSLVFSTEAFF	TGTGCCAGCAGCTTAGTATTCTCCACTGAAGCTTTCTTT
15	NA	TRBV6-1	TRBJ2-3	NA	CASSEAVRGSDTQYF	TGTGCCAGCAGTGAAGCCGTCCGGGGTTCAGATACGCAGTATTTT
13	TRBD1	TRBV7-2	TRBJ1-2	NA	CASSFSGGYGYTF	TGTGCCAGCAGCTTCTCAGGGGGGTATGGCTACACCTTC
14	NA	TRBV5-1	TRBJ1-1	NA	CASSYRAQDTEAFF	TGCGCCAGCAGCTACAGGGCCCAGGACACTGAAGCTTTCTTT
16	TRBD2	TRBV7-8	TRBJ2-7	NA	CASSSRTSGTRGEQYF	TGTGCCAGCAGCTCCAGGACTAGCGGGACCCGGGGGGAGCAGTACTTC
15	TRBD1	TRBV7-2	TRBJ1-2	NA	CASSLEQGAYYGYTF	TGTGCCAGCAGCTTAGAACAGGGGGCTTACTATGGCTACACCTTC
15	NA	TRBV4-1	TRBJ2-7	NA	CASSQGAQGSYEQYF	TGCGCCAGCAGCCAAGGGGCGCAGGGGTCGTACGAGCAGTACTTC
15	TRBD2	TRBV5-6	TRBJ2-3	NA	CASSSSGGAGDTQYF	TGTGCCAGCAGCTCGAGCGGGGGGGCAGGAGATACGCAGTATTTT
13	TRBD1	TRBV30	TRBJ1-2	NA	CAWSDLGQGGNTF	TGTGCCTGGAGCGACTTGGGCCAGGGGGGAAACACCTTC
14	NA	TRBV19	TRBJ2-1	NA	CASSIRTVNNEQFF	TGTGCCAGTAGTATCAGAACAGTTAACAATGAGCAGTTCTTC
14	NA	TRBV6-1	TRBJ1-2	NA	CASSEQTGPYGYTF	TGTGCCAGCAGTGAACAGACAGGACCCTATGGCTACACCTTC
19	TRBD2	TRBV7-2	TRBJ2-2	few	CASSPGTSGRALNTGELFF	TGTGCCAGCAGCCCGGGGACTAGCGGGAGGGCCCTGAACACCGGGGAGCTGTTTTTT
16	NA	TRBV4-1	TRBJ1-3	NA	CASSQDPSTAGNTIYF	TGCGCCAGCAGCCAAGACCCTTCGACAGCAGGGAACACCATATATTTT
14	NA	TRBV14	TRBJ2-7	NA	CASSQGLLYYEQYF	TGTGCCAGCAGCCAAGGACTCCTTTACTACGAGCAGTACTTC
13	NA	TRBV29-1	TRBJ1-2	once	CSSFFVTNYGYTF	TGCAGCTCTTTCTTTGTAACTAACTATGGCTACACCTTC
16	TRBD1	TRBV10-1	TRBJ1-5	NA	CASSQDRDSHNQPQHF	TGCGCCAGCAGTCAAGACCGGGACAGCCACAATCAGCCCCAGCATTTT
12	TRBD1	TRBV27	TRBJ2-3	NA	CASSPGQSTQYF	TGTGCCAGCAGTCCGGGACAGAGCACGCAGTATTTT
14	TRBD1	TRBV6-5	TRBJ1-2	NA	CASRAGTGNGGYTF	TGTGCCAGCAGGGCCGGGACAGGAAATGGGGGCTACACCTTC
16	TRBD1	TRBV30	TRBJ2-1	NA	CAWSGVLDRAYNEQFF	TGTGCCTGGAGCGGAGTCCTAGACAGGGCCTACAATGAGCAGTTCTTC
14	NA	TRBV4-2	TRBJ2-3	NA	CASSQLRGLDTQYF	TGTGCCAGCAGCCAGCTACGTGGTCTTGATACGCAGTATTTT
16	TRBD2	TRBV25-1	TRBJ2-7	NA	CASSDLGLAGVYEQYF	TGTGCCAGCAGTGACCTGGGGCTAGCGGGAGTCTACGAGCAGTACTTC
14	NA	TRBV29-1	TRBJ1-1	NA	CSVDRQALNTEAFF	TGCAGCGTTGACAGACAAGCATTGAACACTGAAGCTTTCTTT
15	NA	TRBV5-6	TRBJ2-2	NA	CASSLEGELTGELFF	TGTGCCAGCAGCTTGGAGGGGGAGTTAACCGGGGAGCTGTTTTTT
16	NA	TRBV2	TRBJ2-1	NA	CASSEAGKGPYNEQFF	TGTGCCAGCAGTGAAGCGGGCAAGGGGCCCTACAATGAGCAGTTCTTC
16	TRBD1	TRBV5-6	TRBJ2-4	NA	CASSWGTGGVKNIQYF	TGTGCCAGCAGCTGGGGGACAGGGGGCGTCAAAAACATTCAGTACTTC
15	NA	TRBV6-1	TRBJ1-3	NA	CASSGTPVSGNTIYF	TGTGCCAGCAGTGGAACTCCTGTCTCTGGAAACACCATATATTTT
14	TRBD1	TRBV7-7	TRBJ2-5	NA	CASSPGTAQETQYF	TGTGCTAGCAGCCCCGGGACAGCCCAAGAGACCCAGTACTTC
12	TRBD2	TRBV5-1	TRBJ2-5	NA	CASSASREAQYF	TGCGCCAGCAGCGCTTCCCGGGAGGCCCAGTACTTC
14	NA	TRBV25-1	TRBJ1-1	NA	CASSESGRRTEAFF	TGTGCCAGCAGTGAATCAGGGAGGCGGACTGAAGCTTTCTTT
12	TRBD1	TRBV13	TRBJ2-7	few	CASTGGRSEQYF	TGTGCCAGCACAGGGGGTCGGAGCGAGCAGTACTTC
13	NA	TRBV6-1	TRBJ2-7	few	CASSERGLYEQYF	TGTGCCAGCAGTGAACGGGGTTTATACGAGCAGTACTTC
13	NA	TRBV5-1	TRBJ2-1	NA	CASSLSSSNEQFF	TGCGCCAGCAGCTTGTCTAGTTCCAATGAGCAGTTCTTC
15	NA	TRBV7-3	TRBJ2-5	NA	CASSSTGTWGETQYF	TGTGCCAGCAGCTCTACTGGGACTTGGGGGGAGACCCAGTACTTC
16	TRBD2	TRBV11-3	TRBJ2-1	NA	CASSLDPSGAYNEQFF	TGTGCCAGCAGCTTAGATCCTAGCGGGGCCTACAATGAGCAGTTCTTC
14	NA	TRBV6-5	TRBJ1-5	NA	CASSRDTSNQPQHF	TGTGCCAGCAGTCGGGACACTAGCAATCAGCCCCAGCATTTT
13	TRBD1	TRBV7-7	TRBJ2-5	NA	CASSLTGGETQYF	TGTGCTAGCAGCTTAACAGGGGGGGAGACCCAGTACTTC
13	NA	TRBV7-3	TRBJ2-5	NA	CASSKGQLETQYF	TGTGCCAGCAGCAAGGGGCAGTTAGAGACCCAGTACTTC